The present entry profiles one TCR beta chain with its context. TCRdb's table, derived via immunoSEQ multiplex PCR, lists solely in-frame clones and lacks some. This table holds 490,000 or so clones, around 80% found once. The germline V gene has CDR1 SGHTA and CDR2 FQGTGA. CDR3 size: 14 residues. The V segment lost 4 bases and the J segment 9 bases; nucleotides outside the gene matches: 5. This record comes from a study of shared clonotypes between healthy human individuals. The material sequenced was PBMCs. This clonotype originated in a woman between 40 and 55 years old in good health. Some clones in this sample may be carry-over from other donors' samples. The chain employs TRBV7-3 and TRBJ2-1, with 11 bases fitting TRBD1. The CDR3 loop reads CASSSGQGGGEQFF. The CDR3 DNA reads as TGTGCCAGCAGCTCGGGACAGGGGGGTGGTGAGCAGTTCTTC.